These T cell receptor beta chains were read from a single sample in a study of early T cells in non-severe SARS-CoV-2 infection. MiXCR, applied by TCRdb to the 5' RACE reads, yields one record per CDR3 protein. The sample yields fewer than 70,000 distinct CDR3 sequences, 3.5% to 6% seen once. The source material was whole blood, sampled at baseline. Every receptor here comes from an adult who was a healthcare worker with PCR-confirmed SARS-CoV-2 infection or an uninfected control (not recorded which). The donor label of this sample is uncertain. The CDR3 runs from the conserved cysteine through the conserved F or W. A D gene is named only where the DNA matches it firmly. Rows give clone size only sometimes, using once, few, many, or a class for an expanded clone.

d_gene	v_gene	abundance	j_gene	CDR3aa	CDR3nt
TRBD1	TRBV5-1	NA	TRBJ1-1	CASSGRQGFGAEAFF	TGCGCCAGCAGCGGACGACAGGGATTCGGGGCTGAAGCTTTCTTT
TRBD1	TRBV27	many	TRBJ1-5	CASRRDRGAQPQHF	TGTGCCAGCAGGAGGGACAGGGGGGCCCAGCCCCAGCATTTT
TRBD2	TRBV11-2	few	TRBJ2-7	CASSAFPGLAPYEQYF	TGTGCCAGCAGCGCCTTCCCGGGACTAGCTCCCTACGAGCAGTACTTC
TRBD1	TRBV18	few	TRBJ1-3	CASSPPNPDRVSGNTIYF	TGTGCCAGCTCACCACCGAACCCCGACAGGGTCTCTGGAAACACCATATATTTT
TRBD1	TRBV28	few	TRBJ2-2	CASSSNRGLSTGELFF	TGTGCCAGCAGTTCCAACAGGGGGCTAAGCACCGGGGAGCTGTTTTTT
NA	TRBV20-1	many	TRBJ2-1	CSAYGRRRVYNEQFF	TGCAGTGCTTACGGTCGTCGCAGGGTCTACAATGAGCAGTTCTTC
NA	TRBV27	many	TRBJ2-5	CASSYKETQYF	TGTGCCAGCAGTTACAAAGAGACCCAGTACTTC
NA	TRBV27	many	TRBJ1-1	CASSLDRAWTEAFF	TGTGCCAGCAGCCTCGACCGGGCCTGGACTGAAGCTTTCTTT
NA	TRBV7-2	many	TRBJ1-3	CASSLSVGSGNTIYF	TGTGCCAGCAGCTTATCGGTGGGATCTGGAAACACCATATATTTT
TRBD1	TRBV5-4	many	TRBJ1-2	CASRQGTGAGYGYTF	TGTGCCAGCAGACAGGGGACAGGGGCGGGGTATGGCTACACCTTC
TRBD2	TRBV20-1	few	TRBJ2-3	CSATSGGNTDTQYF	TGCAGTGCTACTAGCGGGGGCAACACAGATACGCAGTATTTT
NA	TRBV5-8	many	TRBJ1-5	CASSYWDGSNQPQHF	TGTGCCAGCAGCTACTGGGACGGTAGCAATCAGCCCCAGCATTTT
NA	TRBV7-2	NA	TRBJ1-2	CARSDGFSYGYTF	TGTGCCAGATCTGACGGATTTAGCTATGGCTACACCTTC
NA	TRBV6-1	many	TRBJ2-3	CASIRGAAGTDTQYF	TGTGCCAGCATTCGCGGCGCGGCAGGCACAGATACGCAGTATTTT
NA	TRBV21-1	NA	TRBJ1-4	CASSKRHATNEKLFF	TGTGCCAGCAGCAAAAGGCACGCAACTAATGAAAAACTGTTTTTT
NA	TRBV6-6	many	TRBJ1-3	CASNPGSSGNTIYF	TGTGCCAGCAACCCAGGAAGCTCTGGAAACACCATATATTTT
TRBD1	TRBV11-3	few	TRBJ1-1	CASSLGRGSTEAFF	TGTGCCAGCAGCTTAGGCAGGGGGAGCACTGAAGCTTTCTTT
NA	TRBV7-2	many	TRBJ2-3	CASSLRNTQYF	TGTGCCAGCAGCTTAAGGAATACGCAGTATTTT
NA	TRBV11-2	many	TRBJ2-7	CASSQREQYF	TGTGCCAGCAGCCAGAGGGAGCAGTACTTC
NA	TRBV7-2	few	TRBJ2-1	CASSLVHEQFF	TGTGCCAGCAGCTTAGTCCATGAGCAGTTCTTC
NA	TRBV30	few	TRBJ2-7	CAWSALWGVEQYF	TGTGCCTGGAGTGCCCTATGGGGGGTCGAGCAGTACTTC
NA	TRBV28	many	TRBJ2-1	CASSSPGTNEQFF	TGTGCCAGCAGTTCCCCCGGGACCAATGAGCAGTTCTTC
TRBD1	TRBV20-1	many	TRBJ2-1	CSAFSPGQGLGEQFF	TGCAGTGCTTTTTCCCCGGGACAGGGTCTTGGTGAGCAGTTCTTC
NA	TRBV29-1	NA	TRBJ2-1	CSVDGGESSYNEQFF	TGCAGCGTTGACGGCGGGGAGAGCTCCTACAATGAGCAGTTCTTC
TRBD1	TRBV6-4	many	TRBJ2-2	CASSRSKGQGTTGELFF	TGTGCCAGCAGCAGATCCAAGGGACAGGGCACCACCGGGGAGCTGTTTTTT
TRBD1	TRBV4-3	NA	TRBJ2-2	CASSPGQGVSGELFF	TGCGCCAGCAGCCCCGGACAGGGGGTCTCCGGGGAGCTGTTTTTT
NA	TRBV6-5	few	TRBJ2-6	CASGASGANVLTF	TGTGCCAGCGGGGCGTCTGGGGCCAACGTCCTGACTTTC
TRBD1	TRBV6-6	few	TRBJ1-4	CASSGGTGVREKLFF	TGTGCCAGCAGCGGCGGGACAGGGGTTCGTGAAAAACTGTTTTTT
NA	TRBV12-3/TRBV12-4	NA	TRBJ2-1	CASSFGGGEQFF	TGTGCCAGCAGTTTTGGAGGGGGGGAGCAGTTCTTC
NA	TRBV9	NA	TRBJ1-3	CASSLRQPGAGNTTYF	TGTGCCAGCAGCTTACGACAGCCGGGGGCTGGAAACACCACATATTTT
TRBD2	TRBV20-1	few	TRBJ2-3	CSAREHPGLATDTQYF	TGCAGTGCTAGAGAGCATCCGGGACTAGCAACAGATACGCAGTATTTT
TRBD2	TRBV4-1	few	TRBJ2-3	CASSQGGTSGGLRQYF	TGCGCCAGCAGCCAAGGCGGGACTAGCGGGGGTCTCAGGCAGTATTTT
NA	TRBV19	NA	TRBJ2-5	CASSPRDNRGETQYF	TGTGCCAGTAGTCCCAGGGACAACCGGGGCGAGACCCAGTACTTC
TRBD1	TRBV5-1	few	TRBJ1-6	CASSLGGQSRSPLHF	TGCGCCAGCAGCTTGGGGGGACAGTCACGATCACCCCTCCACTTT
TRBD1	TRBV7-9	many	TRBJ2-2	CASSLGGQGTSGELFF	TGTGCCAGCAGCTTAGGAGGACAGGGGACCTCCGGGGAGCTGTTTTTT
NA	TRBV7-2	NA	TRBJ2-5	CASSLGDRPETQYF	TGTGCCAGCAGCTTAGGTGATAGGCCGGAGACCCAGTACTTC
NA	TRBV19	NA	TRBJ2-7	CASSMFRDGEQYF	TGTGCCAGTAGTATGTTCAGGGATGGCGAGCAGTACTTC
NA	TRBV28	many	TRBJ2-7	CASSPRGAVSSYEQYF	TGTGCCAGCAGTCCTCGGGGGGCCGTCAGCTCCTACGAGCAGTACTTC
NA	TRBV25-1	few	TRBJ2-1	CATSYREQFF	TGTGCCACTTCTTACAGGGAGCAGTTCTTC
NA	TRBV20-1	NA	TRBJ2-1	CSARFRDNEQFF	TGCAGTGCTAGATTCCGGGACAATGAGCAGTTCTTC
NA	TRBV10-1	many	TRBJ2-5	CASSDSLGETQYF	TGCGCCAGCAGTGACTCCCTAGGAGAGACCCAGTACTTC